The present T cell receptor (beta chain) was sequenced within a study of T cell repertoires in cytomegalovirus infection (dated by TCRdb to between 2018 and 2021). As for the study more broadly: Donor HLA type was relevant to the analysis, because carriage of CMV infection together with the matching HLA type was indicated by public TCR beta signatures. The study at large found these results: Carriers of CMV infection plus the relevant HLA type were discriminated by the cumulative frequency of public TCR beta family members in the study cohort and in an independent 352-donor cohort. The ex vivo response was dominated by HLA-C-restricted CMV-specific TCR beta clonotypes, and the single most frequent clonotype in two of eight donors was supplied by these HLA-C-restricted clonotypes.

The sequencer listed for this sample is Illumina HiSeq 1500. TCRdb reanalyzed the raw reads on its own, using fastp at Q25 for trimming and MiXCR for clone calling, and kept in-frame beta chains. Rows are unified per CDR3 protein, each entry keeping the most common DNA and genes. The sample yields about 68,000 distinct CDR3 sequences; more than 20% were counted once. Roughly 79% of the sample comes from the top ten. From V the trimming removes 0 bases and from J it removes 3 bases, while the gene matches leave 7 bases of the junction unaccounted for. The CDR3, from cysteine to phenylalanine, totals 16 residues. The retained sequence is limited to the CDR3, 48 bases, with the frame set at the first base. CDR1 MNHEY and CDR2 SVGEGT are derived from the germline V gene. There are a few counts of this clonotype. Which antigen it targets is not known. No base quality values were provided; no much bigger clone lies one nucleotide off.

The sequence links TRBV6-2 or TRBV6-3 to TRBJ1-2; 7 junctional bases match TRBD1. The source material was PBMCs, sequenced either directly or after in vitro stimulation (not recorded which). The clonotype was recovered from a human donor in good health (CMV status not recorded). Some clones in this sample may be carry-over from other donors' samples. The DNA reads as follows: TGTGCCAGCAGTTACTCGACCCACAGGGGCGACTATGGCTACACCTTC. It specifies CASSYSTHRGDYGYTF.